This TCR beta chain was documented in a study of post-analysis software for immune sequencing data (dated by TCRdb to between 2014 and 2017). Broadly, across the study: Disease courses on record covered relapsing-remitting, secondary progressive and progressive-relapsing multiple sclerosis, though some patients had no subtype annotation. The patient repertoires were set against 11 previously published healthy control repertoires from donors whose ages ranged from about 6 to 25 years. A subset of samples was prepared in parallel using single-end sample barcoding, then pooled and co-amplified after Illumina adapter ligation. Summary of the overall study and its limitations: Patients showed significantly higher frequencies than controls for 4 or 5 TRBV segments, among them TRBV5-6, TRBV5-1 and TRBV20-1. Compared with controls, multiple sclerosis patients had significantly lower normalized Chao1 diversity, a finding suggesting substantial peripheral T-cell clonal expansion. The multiple sclerosis patient group was slightly younger than the control group. Strong co-clustering of samples prepared in the same batch was shown by direct clustering with F measure, prompting a batch-effect correction.

This clonotype was detected a few times. The antigen this receptor binds is unknown. No clone much larger than this one lies a single base away; base qualities are absent. Libraries were made using PCR. The instrument given in TCRdb is Illumina HiSeq 2500. To reduce PCR and sequencing biases, unique molecular identifiers were incorporated into the TCR beta cDNA libraries. Roughly 0.5 million cDNA molecules were obtained per 1 to 10 million input T cells, so each molecule approximated one T cell. The same protocol used for the earlier healthy control dataset was applied to prepare and sequence the patient libraries. Samples belonging to the same batch were prepared together, multiplexed and sequenced on a shared HiSeq lane. The authors' pipeline ran thus. Raw barcoded reads were processed with MIGEC, and single-read molecular identifier groups were discarded before consensus assembly and CDR3 extraction. Clonotype tables were post-analysed with VDJtools, normalizing diversity by down-sampling all datasets to the smallest sample size. To correct batch-related cross-sample contamination, repertoire overlap clustering matched CDR3 amino acid sequences but not nucleotide sequences. TCRdb applied fastp at Q25 and MiXCR to the public reads, then kept only in-frame beta chains. Rows are combined by CDR3 protein, so each entry shows the most common genes and DNA. TCRdb's processing, not the authors' own work, is the source of the V and J calls. This sample comprises about 570,000 distinct CDR3 sequences, 30% to 40% of them detected only once. Clones ranked in the top ten supply 4.5% to 7.5% of the sample.

To demonstrate the VDJtools post-analysis software, the study profiled TCR beta repertoires from the peripheral blood of some 13 young patients with multiple sclerosis. The multiple sclerosis patients were children and adolescents between roughly 6 and 17 years of age. CDR1 and CDR2 (LGHDT, YNNKEL) derive from the germline V gene (reference sequence). Taken from cysteine to phenylalanine, the CDR3 has 15 residues. Kept here is only the CDR3 DNA, which spans 45 bases and is read in frame from base 1. This sequence originates from a girl aged 2 to 17 with multiple sclerosis. The sequenced sample consisted of blood. The chain was built from TRBV3-1 and TRBJ2-7; the D gene assignment is ambiguous. The better agreement between TRBJ2-5 and the DNA end casts doubt on the J call. The CDR3 sequence is CASSQDSLAWETQYF. The sequenced DNA: TGTGCCAGCAGCCAAGATTCGCTGGCTTGGGAGACCCAGTACTTC.